The clone carrying this T cell receptor beta chain is labeled medium-sized. The antigen remains unidentified. Some clones are missing from TCRdb's copy, which holds only in-frame ones; the method was immunoSEQ multiplex PCR. This sample yields some 1,600 clones, of which roughly a quarter are seen a single time; roughly 8% belongs to the top ten. Per germline, CDR1 SGHNT and CDR2 YENEEA. Trimming stripped 5 bases from V and 5 bases from J, with 21 bases between. CDR3 size: 16 residues. As to treatment: randomized to nivolumab then ipilimumab (arm A) or the reverse (arm B). The data originate from a study of sequential checkpoint blockade in melanoma. General observations from the study: Mutational load did not correlate with tumor T-cell fraction or clonality.

Sequenced material: tumor tissue (inferred from file names), taken from a patient given nivolumab and ipilimumab in sequence. The V call is TRBV11-3, the J call TRBJ1-1; TRBD1 might be the D (5 bases). The sequence was collected from a human donor with melanoma. For the CDR3, the DNA is TGTGCCAGCAGCCTTTTGATGGGGGATATAGTGACTGAAGCTTTCTTT. Amino acid sequence: CASSLLMGDIVTEAFF.